This T cell receptor (beta chain) was captured by sequencing in a study of cytotoxic CD8 clonotypes in ibrutinib-treated CLL (dated by TCRdb to the early 2020s). Turning to the overall study: The cohort included approximately 15 treatment-naive and ten to eleven relapsed/refractory patients; 17 to 18 were IGHV unmutated. Responses were partial in roughly 24 patients and complete in 2; after median roughly 69 months follow-up, about 14 stayed in remission and about twelve progressed. Response samples were obtained after a median of around eleven months of treatment, with a range of about 6 to 36 months. Samples averaged roughly 280,000 productive templates and 90,000 to 100,000 productive rearrangements. Longitudinal samples were available for about 30% of the roughly 86 trial participants. Cryopreserved peripheral blood mononuclear cells were collected before treatment, at response, and at either disease progression or sustained remission. Every sample from remission and from progressive disease was obtained while the patients were still on ibrutinib. Overall results and qualifications from the work: Lymph node repertoires were not examined, and the timing of sampling was not matched between patients in sustained remission and those whose disease progressed. At baseline, clonality was higher than in age-matched healthy donors and showed a strong correlation with circulating CD8+ T-cell counts. Clonality rose at ibrutinib response, remained stable during sustained remission, and dropped back toward baseline at progression. Public clonotypes were found to be uncommon and were observed to contract or remain stable during treatment; the increase in clonality was shown to reflect expansion of private clonotypes at ibrutinib response.

Taken with the paper, the label for time point translates to: approximately 11 months on ibrutinib. Roughly 2.2 micrograms of genomic DNA were extracted from cryopreserved PBMCs for TCR beta library preparation. Longitudinal blood samples from CLL patients on ibrutinib monotherapy were analyzed using high-throughput TCR beta sequencing. The patients were enrolled in a single-center, open-label phase 2 trial of ibrutinib monotherapy. A word on this clone: The clone's antigen remains unknown. Within one base of it there is no much larger clone, and no base qualities were kept.

Reading the germline V gene (reference sequence) gives CDR1 SEHNR and CDR2 FQNEAQ. Including the terminal cysteine and phenylalanine, the CDR3 comprises 15 residues. The retained sequence is limited to the CDR3, 45 bases, with the frame set at the first base. V is pared back by 1 base and J by 1 base, with 8 bases lying between the germline termini. On a MiSeq, deep resolution sequencing aimed for a depth between 1 in 1 million and 1 in 200,000 T cells, with each clonotype covered around 10x on average. The immunoSEQ hsTCRB Kit was used to generate the TCR beta libraries. The study's own analysis went as follows. The data were analyzed with ImmunoSEQ Analyzer and ImmunoSEQ Data Assistant, and V, D and J gene assignments followed IMGT definitions. Clonality was computed as one minus normalized Shannon entropy of productive rearrangement frequencies, ranging from 0 to 1. Only overrepresented clonotypes making up at least 0.05% of the repertoire of each patient were included in the public clonotype analysis. Some 13 age-matched healthy donor repertoires from immuneACCESS were used as controls for clonality. Entries here come from immuneACCESS through TCRdb and include only in-frame sequences with V and J called. Some clones fail to appear in such tables; in the studies checked, an unresolved V gene covers under half of the shortfall, and the cause of the remainder is unknown. For V, J and clone size, that table is used; D and trimming come from the DNA. The sample table records 200,000 or so clones; around 75% of these occur just once. The ten largest clonotypes hold roughly 5.9% of the sample.

The receptor's source is a human donor with chronic lymphocytic leukemia. The source material was PBMCs, sampled after 12 months of ibrutinib treatment. The chain is made from TRBV7-9 and TRBJ1-5; confidence is insufficient to name the D gene. The DNA is as follows: TGTGCCAGCAGCTTAGAGGGAGCGAGCAATCAGCCCCAGCATTTT. This gives the protein CASSLEGASNQPQHF.